A selection of T cell receptor beta chains follows, all from one sample in a study of cytomegalovirus exposure and HLA in healthy donors. Repertoires were generated with immunoSEQ multiplex PCR, while TCRdb's copy carries only in-frame clones and drops some. The table records over 150,000 clones, around three quarters of them present only once. Material for sequencing was PBMCs. These receptors were collected from a man aged 40-50 years in good health and CMV-seronegative. Both conserved end residues are part of each CDR3. The D gene is left open where the match is weak. The size entry is marked missing in some rows and otherwise reads once, few, many or a size class.

size: NA; V: TRBV6-1; J: TRBJ2-7; D: NA; CDR3: CASSGRTGTYEQYF; DNA: TGTGCCAGCAGTGGGAGAACAGGTACCTACGAGCAGTACTTC
size: NA; V: TRBV30; J: TRBJ2-5; D: NA; CDR3: CAWSVAAGPGGTQYF; DNA: TGTGCCTGGAGTGTAGCTGCCGGCCCCGGAGGGACCCAGTACTTC
size: NA; V: TRBV4-2; J: TRBJ2-7; D: NA; CDR3: CASSHNPKYEQYF; DNA: TGTGCCAGCAGCCACAACCCCAAGTACGAGCAGTACTTC
size: NA; V: TRBV6-5; J: TRBJ2-3; D: TRBD2; CDR3: CASSSSGRGDTQYF; DNA: TGTGCCAGCAGTTCCAGCGGGAGAGGGGATACGCAGTATTTT
size: NA; V: TRBV7-2; J: TRBJ2-7; D: NA; CDR3: CASSLGRGRGNEQYF; DNA: TGTGCCAGCAGCTTAGGGAGGGGACGTGGAAACGAGCAGTACTTC
size: NA; V: TRBV5-4; J: TRBJ2-7; D: TRBD1; CDR3: CASSPGQGALYEQYF; DNA: TGTGCCAGCAGCCCTGGACAGGGGGCCTTATACGAGCAGTACTTC
size: NA; V: TRBV28; J: TRBJ2-3; D: NA; CDR3: CASRRTDSTDTQYF; DNA: TGTGCCAGCAGGAGGACAGACAGCACAGATACGCAGTATTTT
size: NA; V: TRBV5-1; J: TRBJ2-5; D: NA; CDR3: CASSLAGQPQETQYF; DNA: TGCGCCAGCAGCTTGGCTGGACAGCCTCAAGAGACCCAGTACTTC
size: once; V: TRBV6-1; J: TRBJ2-7; D: NA; CDR3: CASSESGGLPYF; DNA: TGTGCCAGCAGTGAATCCGGGGGGCTGCCGTACTTC
size: NA; V: TRBV7-9; J: TRBJ2-7; D: NA; CDR3: CSSSLARQEQYF; DNA: TGTTCCAGCAGCTTAGCCCGACAAGAGCAGTACTTC
size: NA; V: TRBV5-6; J: TRBJ1-2; D: NA; CDR3: CASSLYADYGYTF; DNA: TGTGCCAGCAGCTTGTATGCAGATTATGGCTACACCTTC
size: NA; V: TRBV7-8; J: TRBJ1-4; D: TRBD1; CDR3: CASRPRGREKLFF; DNA: TGTGCCAGCAGGCCCAGGGGGAGGGAAAAACTGTTTTTT
size: few; V: TRBV11-2; J: TRBJ2-3; D: NA; CDR3: CASSLGIVTDTQYF; DNA: TGTGCCAGCAGCTTAGGTATCGTCACAGATACGCAGTATTTT